The 8 T cell receptor beta chains below come from one sample, sequenced in a study of neurological immune-mediated disorders. TCRdb itself ran the 5' RACE reads through MiXCR, one entry per CDR3 protein. There are 84,000 or so distinct CDR3 sequences in the sample; around 4.5% occur only once, and around 6% lies in the top ten. Time point reported: longitudinal time-point 3. The specimen sequenced was PBMCs. These receptors were obtained from a woman in her sixties with multiple sclerosis.

This clonotype was observed at least ten times. V gene TRBV28 combines with J gene TRBJ1-2; D is uncertain. The germline CDR1 and CDR2 sequences are MDHEN and SYDVKM. V shed 3 bases and J shed 5 bases, with 13 bases lying between them. CDR3 length: 14 residues. The CDR3: CASSLGDKNYGYTF. CDR3 DNA: TGTGCCAGCAGTTTGGGAGACAAGAATTATGGCTACACCTTC.

This clonotype appeared many times. The chain combines TRBV15 with TRBJ2-3, with D uncertain. This CDR3 contains 13 residues. CDR1 LNHNV and CDR2 YYDKDF come from the germline V gene (reference sequence). V was clipped by 0 bases and J by 7 bases, with 8 bases between them. DNA for the CDR3: TGTGCCACCAGCAGAGATACAGCAAATACGCAGTATTTT. This translates into CATSRDTANTQYF.

This clonotype showed up many times. The CDR3 sequence: CASSLQGQGAYEQYF. The CDR3 nucleotides are TGCGCCAGCAGCTTGCAGGGACAGGGGGCTTACGAGCAGTACTTC. This chain links TRBV5-1 with TRBJ2-7, with 12 bases that match TRBD1. The V gene end was trimmed by 1 base and the J gene end by 4 bases; junction bases not matched to a gene: 3. This CDR3 spans 15 amino acids. Germline values: CDR1 SGHRS, CDR2 YFSETQ.

This clonotype was detected a few times. This sequence joins TRBV6-2 or TRBV6-3 and TRBJ1-6; D remains ambiguous. This CDR3 has 15 residues. Trimming took off 2 bases at V and 3 bases at J, with 8 bases between the two ends. From germline, CDR1 is MNHEY and CDR2 SVGEGT. DNA for the CDR3: TGTGCCAGCAGTTACCAAGGAAGCTATAATTCACCCCTCCACTTT. Its translation is CASSYQGSYNSPLHF.

This clonotype has ten or more counts. The chain carries TRBV20-1 and TRBJ2-6; possible D gene TRBD1, 6 bases. Trimming removed 6 bases at V and 2 bases at J, with 14 bases between. This CDR3 contains 15 residues. Germline V gene sequence: CDR1 DFQATT, CDR2 SNEGSKA (reference sequence). CDR3 DNA sequence: TGCAGTGCACCCGGCACAGGGACTGGGGCCAACGTCCTGACTTTC. Protein: CSAPGTGTGANVLTF.

Ten or more counts support this clonotype. V and J are TRBV11-3 and TRBJ2-1; D remains unclear. CDR1 and CDR2 (germline): SGHNT, YENEEA. This CDR3 has 16 amino acids. V was shortened by 0 bases and J by 4 bases, with 13 bases between the two germline ends. This CDR3 reads CASSLESAESYNEQFF. Written as DNA, the CDR3 is TGTGCCAGCAGCTTAGAGTCGGCGGAAAGTTACAATGAGCAGTTCTTC.

There are many counts of this clonotype. V and J are TRBV15 and TRBJ2-7; D ambiguous. V was trimmed by 0 bases and J by 0 bases, leaving 12 bases between them. Germline assignment: CDR1 LNHNV and CDR2 YYDKDF (reference sequence). The length of the CDR3 is 16 residues. The CDR3 nucleotides read TGTGCCACCAGCAGAGATAAGCTAAGCAGCTCCTACGAGCAGTACTTC. It is translated as CATSRDKLSSSYEQYF.

This clonotype was detected many times. V usage is TRBV28 and J usage is TRBJ2-6, with a weak D call TRBD1 (5 bases). Germline values: CDR1 MDHEN, CDR2 SYDVKM. This CDR3 region has 17 residues. The germline V and J ends were trimmed by 8 bases and 0 bases, with 17 bases remaining between them. CDR3 in amino acids: CASPRPGSPSGANVLTF. CDR3 nucleotides: TGTGCCAGCCCGAGGCCAGGGTCTCCCTCTGGGGCCAACGTCCTGACTTTC.